This T cell receptor beta chain derives from a study of human thymus T cells. Thymus was obtained from resections taken during corrective heart surgery. Some clones are missing from TCRdb's copy, which holds only in-frame ones; the method was immunoSEQ multiplex PCR. This table has tens of thousands of clones, 90% to 95% appearing once. V shed 4 bases, J shed 5 bases, and the junction held 11 bases outside the gene matches. CDR3 length: 15 residues. From germline, CDR1 is MNHEY and CDR2 SMNVEV (reference sequence). Sequencing input: thymus tissue. The clonotype was recovered from a girl under three years old with a congenital heart defect but otherwise immunologically healthy. V gene TRBV27 combines with J gene TRBJ2-7; the match to TRBD1 covers 7 bases. The CDR3 DNA follows: TGTGCCAGCAGTTCACTGACAGGGTACTACCACGAGCAGTACTTC. It is translated as CASSSLTGYYHEQYF.